The clone carrying this T cell receptor (beta chain) was counted many times. Its antigen is unknown. The sample is drawn from a study of regulatory T cells in long-lasting Graves disease. Study conclusions and caveats: Peripheral blood, not thyroid tissue, was the sole material studied.

Building of the TCR beta libraries involved iRepertoire HTBI primers and Arm-PCR of CDR3 regions. TCRdb re-called the multiplex PCR reads through MiXCR, storing one row per CDR3 protein. The repertoire holds hundreds of thousands of distinct CDR3 sequences, with about 16% as singletons. Indicated time point: newly diagnosed GD, antithyroid drugs for less than 3 months. RNA extracted from PBMCs served as the sequencing template. Patients hailed from an endocrinology department in Xi'an, China. These sequences were also reported in another study, on T cells in Graves' hyperthyroidism and ophthalmopathy. That work states: With the HTBI primer set, the TCR CDR3 went through a first round of RT-PCR.

Here the sequenced sample was peripheral blood mononuclear cells (PBMCs), taken at new diagnosis, from a patient treated with antithyroid drugs. This TCR derives from a woman aged 25 to 39 with Graves disease.

Here the CDR3 reads CASSKSGTGAYEQYF. CDR3 coding DNA: TGTGCCAGCAGTAAGTCCGGGACAGGGGCCTACGAGCAGTACTTC. The chain employs TRBV6-1 and TRBJ2-7, with TRBD1 matching over 10 bases. With 5 bases clipped from V and 2 bases from J, the junction kept 6 bases outside the gene matches. The V gene's germline CDR1 is MNHNS and CDR2 SASEGT. The CDR3 totals 15 residues.